This is a list of T cell receptor beta chains from one sample in a study of T cells in localized non-small cell lung cancer. Clones were read by immunoSEQ multiplex PCR, and TCRdb kept only the in-frame ones, dropping some. The repertoire consists of approximately 64,000 clones, with roughly 90% occurring once and the leading ten covering approximately 2%. The sequencing used peripheral blood, collected before any cancer treatment. The receptors stem from a woman aged 35 to 70 with stage I lung adenocarcinoma. CDR3s leave out the opening cysteine and the closing phenylalanine or tryptophan.

J,V,CDR3
TRBJ1-1,TRBV28,ASSLKTEAF
TRBJ1-5,TRBV19,ANSIGGGKRGNQPQH
TRBJ1-3,TRBV7-9,AIPQGPGNTIY
TRBJ1-6,TRBV19,ASSIKVANSPLH
TRBJ2-7,TRBV29-1,SVAPIAGPTYEQY
TRBJ2-7,TRBV27,ASSLNRETLVYYEQY
TRBJ1-1,TRBV19,ASTYPVGSTMNTEAF
TRBJ2-1,TRBV5-6,ASSSWGFSYNEQF
TRBJ1-1,TRBV19,ASSVHRDTEAF
TRBJ2-2,TRBV28,ASKSSTGELF
TRBJ1-6,TRBV11-2,ASSFEGSLVSPLH